This passage covers 32 T cell receptor beta chains from one sample sequenced in a study of shared clonotypes between healthy human individuals. TCRdb keeps only in-frame clones here, not all; method: immunoSEQ multiplex PCR. The sample has 2 million to 2.5 million clones; just under 95% are singletons. It was CD45RO-negative cells, positively selected for CCR7, that made up naive CD8 cells, with terminally differentiated effector memory CD45RA+ cells excluded. The sample consisted of naive CD8+ T cells sorted from blood. These receptors were collected from a man between 18 and 29 years old in good health.

The chain uses TRBV7-9 and TRBJ1-2; D is undetermined. The CDR3 length is 14 residues. CDR1 is SEHNR, CDR2 FQNEAQ, per germline (reference sequence). Trimming pared 10 bases from V and 1 base from J, leaving 16 bases between. The CDR3 protein is CATPGPIFNYGYTF. CDR3 sequence (DNA): TGTGCCACCCCCGGCCCCATCTTTAACTATGGCTACACCTTC.

The chain's CDR3 is CASSQRVAFEAFF. Written as DNA, the CDR3 is TGCGCCAGCAGCCAAAGGGTCGCCTTCGAAGCTTTCTTT. V usage is TRBV4-1 and J usage is TRBJ1-1; D remains ambiguous. Germline V gene data show CDR1 as MGHRA and CDR2 as YSYEKL. V was shortened by 2 bases and J by 8 bases, with 12 bases between the two germline ends. The CDR3 spans 13 residues.

The chain couples TRBV30 to TRBJ2-7, with D possibly TRBD2 on 5 matching bases. CDR1 and CDR2 (germline): GTSNPN, SVGIG (reference sequence). V lost 3 bases, J lost 2 bases, and 11 bases lay in between. CDR3 length equals 13 residues. CDR3 in DNA: TGTGCCTGGAGGGACTCGATAGCCTACGAGCAGTACTTC. Translating gives CAWRDSIAYEQYF.

This chain connects TRBV9 to TRBJ2-3; D perhaps matches TRBD2 (7 bases). V was pared by 0 bases and J by 1 base, with 15 bases between. The CDR3 sequence is 17 residues long. In germline, CDR1 is SGDLS, CDR2 YYNGEE. The CDR3 region has the DNA TGTGCCAGCAGCGTAGAGGGGGGGAGCTACGGCACAGATACGCAGTATTTT. It codes for CASSVEGGSYGTDTQYF.

Comment on this clone: The same CDR3 arises from other DNA sequences in this sample as well. For the CDR3, the DNA is TGCAGCGTGGACCGGGACTACGAGCAGTACTTC. Amino acids: CSVDRDYEQYF. V usage is TRBV29-1 and J usage is TRBJ2-7; tentatively, D is TRBD2 (5 bases). The V end lost 6 bases, the J end lost 3 bases, and 9 bases lay between the germline ends. The CDR3 runs 11 residues. In germline, CDR1 is SQVTM, CDR2 ANQGSEA.

The chain links TRBV28 to TRBJ2-7; D perhaps matches TRBD2 (5 bases). The V gene's germline CDR1 is MDHEN and CDR2 SYDVKM. The V end lost 1 base, the J end lost 3 bases, and 16 bases lay between the germline ends. The CDR3 loop spans 16 amino acids. CDR3 residues: CASSLYRGLTLYEQYF. DNA of the CDR3: TGTGCCAGCAGTTTATACCGGGGATTGACACTCTACGAGCAGTACTTC.

This clone was observed a single time. Other DNA sequences in this sample translate to the same CDR3. This sequence joins TRBV6-5 and TRBJ2-3, with a weak D call TRBD2 (7 bases). The V gene's germline CDR1 is MNHEY and CDR2 SVGAGI. The CDR3 is made up of 14 amino acids. Trimming removed 2 bases at V and 4 bases at J, with 10 bases between. CDR3 sequence: CASSYAGAADTQYF. The DNA for the CDR3 is TGTGCCAGCAGTTACGCGGGGGCGGCAGATACGCAGTATTTT.

The genes are TRBV11-2 and TRBJ2-3, with no clear D. This CDR3 is 15 amino acids long. Between the trimmed V and J ends, which lost 2 bases and 1 base, there was a span of 10 bases. Germline CDR1 is SGHAT and CDR2 is FQNNGV. The DNA of the CDR3 is TGTGCCAGCAGCTTATGGGAATCTGGCACAGATACGCAGTATTTT. Amino acid sequence: CASSLWESGTDTQYF.

The chain uses TRBV19 and TRBJ1-2; D gene ambiguous. This CDR3 has 15 amino acids. Germline lookup yields CDR1 LNHDA and CDR2 SQIVND (reference sequence). The V and J ends lost 3 bases and 8 bases respectively, with 19 bases between them. For the CDR3, the DNA is TGTGCCAGTAGTATCGGGTCCAGGAGCTTACGAGGCTACACCTTC. Protein sequence: CASSIGSRSLRGYTF.

The chain links TRBV6-5 to TRBJ1-5; TRBD1 agrees at 10 bases. The CDR3 length is 15 residues. V gave up 6 bases and J gave up 7 bases; unmatched junction bases: 9. Germline V gives CDR1 MNHEY, CDR2 SVGAGI. The CDR3 nucleotides are TGTGCCAGCAGATCCGGGACAGGGGACGAACAGCCCCAGCATTTT. Its protein is CASRSGTGDEQPQHF.

This chain uses TRBV2 with TRBJ2-5; 12 positions agree with TRBD2. Losses at the gene ends were 2 bases for V and 2 bases for J; bases not matched to a gene: 9. Germline values: CDR1 SNHLY, CDR2 FYNNEI. The CDR3 sequence is 18 residues long. The CDR3 spells CASSEPSGGDRNQETQYF. The CDR3 DNA follows: TGTGCCAGCAGTGAACCTAGCGGGGGGGACAGGAATCAAGAGACCCAGTACTTC.

The chain joins TRBV5-4 to TRBJ2-7, with D unresolved. Per germline, CDR1 SGHNT and CDR2 YYREEE (reference sequence). With 1 base removed from V and 1 base from J, the gap between germline ends came to 12 bases. The CDR3 is 15 amino acids. The CDR3 region is CASSLSLGGSYEQYF. The CDR3, as DNA: TGTGCCAGCAGCTTGTCATTGGGCGGTTCCTACGAGCAGTACTTC.

The chain employs TRBV6-1 and TRBJ2-7; possible D gene TRBD2, 5 bases. The CDR3 consists of 14 residues. The germline CDR1 and CDR2 sequences are MNHNS and SASEGT. V was pared by 11 bases and J by 1 base, with 18 bases between. The CDR3 region has the DNA TGTGCCGGCCTGGGCGGAGGATTGTCCTACGAGCAGTACTTC. Amino acids: CAGLGGGLSYEQYF.

The rearrangement joins TRBV27 to TRBJ1-4, with D perhaps TRBD1 (5 bases). The germline V gene has CDR1 MNHEY and CDR2 SMNVEV (reference sequence). The length of the CDR3 is 15 residues. The V end lost 1 base, the J end lost 4 bases, and 10 bases lay between the germline ends. CDR3 sequence: CASSLYGAGNEKLFF. Here the CDR3 DNA reads TGTGCCAGCAGTTTATACGGGGCAGGTAATGAAAAACTGTTTTTT.

V gene TRBV7-9 combines with J gene TRBJ2-3, with 10 bases fitting TRBD2. Germline CDR1 is SEHNR and CDR2 is FQNEAQ (reference sequence). This CDR3 is 16 amino acids long. Unmatched junction bases numbered 4, after V lost 4 bases and J lost 0 bases. The DNA of the CDR3 is TGTGCCAGCAGCTACGGGACTAGCGCGAGCACAGATACGCAGTATTTT. Translation: CASSYGTSASTDTQYF.

The gene calls are TRBV27 and TRBJ2-1, with D unresolved. This CDR3 contains 13 residues. V lost 6 bases and J lost 8, with 14 bases in between. CDR1 MNHEY and CDR2 SMNVEV come from the germline V gene (reference sequence). The CDR3 sequence: CASSRPLTDEQFF. CDR3 nucleotides: TGTGCCAGCAGCCGGCCCCTCACGGATGAGCAGTTCTTC.

This sequence joins TRBV19 and TRBJ2-3; D is unresolved. This CDR3 has 14 amino acids. Germline V CDR1 and CDR2: LNHDA, SQIVND (reference sequence). The V gene lost 3 bases and the J gene lost 2 bases, with 9 bases spanning the gap. CDR3 sequence reads: CASSILGTTDTQYF. CDR3 bases: TGTGCCAGTAGTATCCTTGGTACCACAGATACGCAGTATTTT.

This clone is a singleton in its sample. The CDR3 loop is CASSLTGNYEQYF. CDR3 bases: TGTGCCAGCAGTTTAACAGGAAACTACGAGCAGTACTTC. This rearrangement joins TRBV28 to TRBJ2-7, with TRBD1 as a possible D gene (5 bases). Germline lookup yields CDR1 MDHEN and CDR2 SYDVKM. This CDR3 is 13 amino acids long. V lost 2 bases, J lost 3 bases, and 8 bases lay in between.

V gene TRBV5-1 combines with J gene TRBJ2-7, with TRBD1 as a possible D gene (6 bases). From germline, CDR1 is SGHRS and CDR2 YFSETQ. This CDR3 has 14 residues. Trimming took off 3 bases at V and 1 base at J, with 11 bases between the two ends. The CDR3 protein is CASSYWTESYEQYF. In nucleotides, the CDR3 is TGCGCCAGCAGCTACTGGACAGAATCCTACGAGCAGTACTTC.

The chain joins TRBV5-4 to TRBJ1-2; 11 bases agree with TRBD1. Germline-derived CDR1 and CDR2 are SGHNT and YYREEE (reference sequence). J lost 4 bases, V lost 0 bases, and 11 bases had no gene match. The CDR3 consists of 18 residues. CDR3 sequence (DNA): TGTGCCAGCAGCTTGGGCCCTAACTGGACAGGGGGCGGCTATGGCTACACCTTC. It yields the protein CASSLGPNWTGGGYGYTF.

This chain links TRBV9 with TRBJ2-5; TRBD1 aligns across 12 bases. With 8 bases clipped from V and 5 bases from J, the junction kept 4 bases outside the gene matches. This CDR3 comprises 13 residues. Germline loops: CDR1 SGDLS, CDR2 YYNGEE. The CDR3 nucleotides are TGTGCCAGTGGGACAGGGGGCGGGGAGACCCAGTACTTC. The encoded protein is CASGTGGGETQYF.

The rearrangement joins TRBV28 to TRBJ2-5, with D perhaps being TRBD1 or TRBD2 (5 bases each). Between the trimmed V and J ends, which lost 6 bases and 5 bases, there was a span of 13 bases. CDR3 length: 13 amino acids. Per germline, CDR1 MDHEN and CDR2 SYDVKM. CDR3 in DNA: TGTGCCAGCAGAAGTAGGGACGTCGAGACCCAGTACTTC. Its translation is CASRSRDVETQYF.

This chain uses TRBV7-2 with TRBJ2-3, with D uncertain. In germline, CDR1 is SGHTA, CDR2 FQGNSA. This CDR3 spans 16 amino acids. V lost 1 base and J 2 bases, leaving 13 bases between the germline ends. Here the CDR3 DNA reads TGTGCCAGCAGCTTAGGGTGGACGGATTTCACAGATACGCAGTATTTT. It is translated as CASSLGWTDFTDTQYF. Using reference TRBV7-2 and TRBJ2-3 for the parts outside the CDR3, the full variable domain is GAGVSQSPSNKVTEKGKDVELRCDPISGHTALYWYRQSLGQGLEFLIYFQGNSAPDKSGLPSDRFSAERTGGSVSTLTIQRTQQEDSAVYLCASSLGWTDFTDTQYFGPGTRLTVL.

This clone came up once. Other DNA sequences in this specimen translate into the identical CDR3. This sequence joins TRBV4-1 and TRBJ2-7, with D maybe TRBD2 (6 bases). V lost 1 base and J lost 0, with 10 bases in between. Germline V lookup: CDR1 MGHRA, CDR2 YSYEKL. This CDR3 has 15 amino acids. The CDR3 DNA is TGCGCCAGCAGCCAAGTTAGCGGTAGCTCCTACGAGCAGTACTTC. Amino acid sequence: CASSQVSGSSYEQYF.

This rearrangement joins TRBV28 to TRBJ1-5; tentative D call: TRBD1 (5 bases). V lost 2 bases and J lost 5, with 10 bases in between. Germline V lookup: CDR1 MDHEN, CDR2 SYDVKM. This CDR3 spans 14 amino acids. DNA for the CDR3: TGTGCCAGCAGTTTAACAGGTGCCTATCAGCCCCAGCATTTT. Residues: CASSLTGAYQPQHF.

The sample holds a few counts of this clone. Distinct nucleotide sequences in the sample also encode this CDR3. The chain carries TRBV27 and TRBJ2-7, with 14 positions matching TRBD2. CDR3 length equals 15 residues. CDR1 is MNHEY and CDR2 is SMNVEV in the germline V gene (reference sequence). Trimming removed 5 bases from V and 3 bases from J; junction bases left unmatched: 3. CDR3 amino acids: CASSPGLAGVYEQYF. The CDR3 DNA reads as TGTGCCAGCAGTCCGGGACTAGCGGGAGTCTACGAGCAGTACTTC.

V and J are TRBV27 and TRBJ2-3; either TRBD1 or TRBD2 may supply D (6 bases each). The CDR3 covers 15 residues. The ends were cut back, 5 bases at V and 2 bases at J, with 14 bases in the middle. From germline, CDR1 is MNHEY and CDR2 SMNVEV (reference sequence). The chain's CDR3 is CASSRTGANTDTQYF. In DNA form, the CDR3 reads TGTGCCAGCAGTCGTACGGGGGCGAACACAGATACGCAGTATTTT.

This clone was found once. The chain employs TRBV9 and TRBJ2-3; TRBD2 is a possible D gene (6 bases). V gave up 5 bases and J gave up 4 bases, with 17 bases separating them. The CDR3 runs 15 residues. Germline CDR1 reads SGDLS; CDR2 reads YYNGEE. For the CDR3, the DNA is TGTGCCAGCAGTGGGACCGAGGGAGGAGCAGATACGCAGTATTTT. Protein: CASSGTEGGADTQYF.

Regarding this clone: Other DNA sequences within the sample encode an identical CDR3. The chain combines TRBV7-9 with TRBJ2-7; 8 nucleotides match TRBD1. The CDR3 length is 13 residues. V lost 1 base, J lost 6 bases, and 2 bases stayed unmatched. Germline lookup yields CDR1 SEHNR and CDR2 FQNEAQ (reference sequence). The DNA of the CDR3 is TGTGCCAGCAGCTTAGGGACAGGGCTCGAGCAGTACTTC. Translation: CASSLGTGLEQYF. Full variable domain (rest looked up from reference TRBV7-9 and TRBJ2-7): DTGVSQNPRHKITKRGQNVTFRCDPISEHNRLYWYRQTLGQGPEFLTYFQNEAQLEKSRLLSDRFSAERPKGSFSTLEIQRTEQGDSAMYLCASSLGTGLEQYFGPGTRLTVT.

V gene TRBV9 combines with J gene TRBJ1-1, with unresolved D. The germline V gene has CDR1 SGDLS and CDR2 YYNGEE. The CDR3 is 14 residues long. Trimming shortened V by 3 bases and J by 5 bases, and 14 bases separated the two germline ends. CDR3 DNA: TGTGCCAGCAGCGCCGACGGACGTCGGACTGAAGCTTTCTTT. Translation gives CASSADGRRTEAFF.

The rearrangement links TRBV7-6 to TRBJ2-7, with D possibly TRBD1 on 6 matching bases. This CDR3 comprises 16 residues. Between the trimmed V and J ends, which lost 1 base and 2 bases, there was a span of 15 bases. The germline CDR1 and CDR2 sequences are SGHVS and FNYEAQ. The CDR3 DNA is TGTGCCAGCAGCTTAGGCCAGGGGTGGATCACCTACGAGCAGTACTTC. The encoded protein is CASSLGQGWITYEQYF. Using reference TRBV7-6 and TRBJ2-7 for the parts outside the CDR3, the full variable domain is GAGVSQSPRYKVTKRGQDVALRCDPISGHVSLYWYRQALGQGPEFLTYFNYEAQQDKSGLPNDRFSAERPEGSISTLTIQRTEQRDSAMYRCASSLGQGWITYEQYFGPGTRLTVT.

V usage is TRBV9 and J usage is TRBJ2-7; perhaps TRBD1 as D (5 bases). Germline lookup yields CDR1 SGDLS and CDR2 YYNGEE. The CDR3 spans 14 residues. With 0 bases removed from V and 5 bases from J, the gap between germline ends came to 12 bases. The CDR3 loop is CASSVDWGLDEQYF. As DNA, the CDR3 is TGTGCCAGCAGCGTAGATTGGGGCTTGGACGAGCAGTACTTC. Complete variable domain (other parts from reference TRBV9 and TRBJ2-7): DSGVTQTPKHLITATGQRVTLRCSPRSGDLSVYWYQQSLDQGLQFLIQYYNGEERAKGNILERFSAQQFPDLHSELNLSSLELGDSALYFCASSVDWGLDEQYFGPGTRLTVT.